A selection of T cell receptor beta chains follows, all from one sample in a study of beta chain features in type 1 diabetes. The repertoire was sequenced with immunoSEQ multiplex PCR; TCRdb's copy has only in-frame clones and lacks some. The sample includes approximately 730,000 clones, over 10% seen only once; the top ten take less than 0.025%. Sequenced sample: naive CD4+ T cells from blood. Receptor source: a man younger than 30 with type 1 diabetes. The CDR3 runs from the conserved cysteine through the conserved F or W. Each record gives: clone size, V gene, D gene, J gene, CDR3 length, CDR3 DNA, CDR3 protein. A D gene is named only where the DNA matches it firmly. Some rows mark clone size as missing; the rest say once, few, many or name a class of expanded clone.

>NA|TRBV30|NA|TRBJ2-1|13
TGTGCCTGGAATCCGCAGTTGGGGAATGAGCAGTTCTTC
CAWNPQLGNEQFF
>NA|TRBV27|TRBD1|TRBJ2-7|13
TGTGCCAGCTGGGACAGGGTGAGAAACGAGCAGTACTTC
CASWDRVRNEQYF
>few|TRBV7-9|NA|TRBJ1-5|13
TGTGCCAGCAGCTCAATTAATGCACAGCCCCAGCATTTT
CASSSINAQPQHF
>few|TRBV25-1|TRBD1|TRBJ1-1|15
TGTGCCAGCAGTACGCCGGACAGGCAGATCGATGAAGCTTTCTTT
CASSTPDRQIDEAFF
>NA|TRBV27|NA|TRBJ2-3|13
TGTGCCAGCAGTTTATCGAGGGACGATACGCAGTATTTT
CASSLSRDDTQYF
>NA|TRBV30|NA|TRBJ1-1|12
TGTGCCTGGAAACAGGGTGGCACTGAAGCTTTCTTT
CAWKQGGTEAFF
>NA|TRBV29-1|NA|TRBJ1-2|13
TGCAGCGTTGCCCGGGGAGCTAACTATGGCTACACCTTC
CSVARGANYGYTF
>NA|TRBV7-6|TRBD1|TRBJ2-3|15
TGTGCCAGCAGCTTAGGGGGACAGGGGGGAGATACGCAGTATTTT
CASSLGGQGGDTQYF
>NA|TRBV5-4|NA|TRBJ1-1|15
TGTGCCAGCAGCAGACCCCTACAGGGTGAAACTGAAGCTTTCTTT
CASSRPLQGETEAFF
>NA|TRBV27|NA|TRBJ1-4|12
TGTGCCAGCTCAAACAGGGCTGAAAAACTGTTTTTT
CASSNRAEKLFF
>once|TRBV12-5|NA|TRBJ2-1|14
TGTGCTAGTGGTTTTATTAGCGTTCACCATGAGCAGTTCTTC
CASGFISVHHEQFF
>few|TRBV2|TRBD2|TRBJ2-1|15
TGTGCCTGCAGCGGGGGGGCATCATCCTACAATGAGCAGTTCTTC
CACSGGASSYNEQFF
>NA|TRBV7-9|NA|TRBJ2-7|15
TGTGCCAGCAGCTTAGCGGGTCAGCTCTCCTACGAGCAGTACTTC
CASSLAGQLSYEQYF
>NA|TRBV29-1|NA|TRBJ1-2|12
TGCAGCGTTGAAGGGACAGCCTATGGCTACACCTTC
CSVEGTAYGYTF
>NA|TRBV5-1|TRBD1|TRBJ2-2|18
TGCGCCAGCAGCCGCCAAATCCGGGACAGTACGGATCCCGGGGAGCTGTTTTTT
CASSRQIRDSTDPGELFF
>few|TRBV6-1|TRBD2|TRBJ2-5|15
TGTGCCAGCAGTCCTAGCGGGGGCTCGAGGGAGACCCAGTACTTC
CASSPSGGSRETQYF
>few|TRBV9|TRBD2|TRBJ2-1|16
TGTGCCAGCAGCCCAGGAGGGACTAGCGGGGGCGATGAGCAGTTCTTC
CASSPGGTSGGDEQFF
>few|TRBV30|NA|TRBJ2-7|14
TGTGCCTGGACCCCGACAGACCAATCCTACGAGCAGTACTTC
CAWTPTDQSYEQYF
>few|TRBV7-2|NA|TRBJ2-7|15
TGTGCCAGCAGCTGGCGAAGGGGCTCGATGAGCGAGCAGTACTTC
CASSWRRGSMSEQYF
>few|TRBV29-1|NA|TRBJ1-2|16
TGCAGCGTTCCGAGATCACCCCAGACTGATAACTATGGCTACACCTTC
CSVPRSPQTDNYGYTF
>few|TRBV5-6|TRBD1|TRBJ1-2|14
TGTGCCAGCAGCTTAGGACAGGGGGAGAATGGCTACACCTTC
CASSLGQGENGYTF
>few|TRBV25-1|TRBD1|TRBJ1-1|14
TGTGCCAGCAGTGGACAGGGGGCTAGGTCTGAAGCTTTCTTT
CASSGQGARSEAFF
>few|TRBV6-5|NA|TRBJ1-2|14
TGTGCCAGCAGTTACTCGACAAAAAACTATGGCTACACCTTC
CASSYSTKNYGYTF
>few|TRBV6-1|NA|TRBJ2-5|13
TGTGCCAGCAGTGACATCATACCGGAGACCCAGTACTTC
CASSDIIPETQYF
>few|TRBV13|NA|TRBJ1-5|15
TGTGCCAGCAGCAGAGGGGGGGATAGCAATCAGCCCCAGCATTTT
CASSRGGDSNQPQHF
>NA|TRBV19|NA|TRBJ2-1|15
TGTGCCAGTAGTTCCGGGACAAAGGCATACAATGAGCAGTTCTTC
CASSSGTKAYNEQFF
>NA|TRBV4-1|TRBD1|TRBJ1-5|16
TGCGCCAGCAGCCAAGCAGGACAGGGGAGCAATCAGCCCCAGCATTTT
CASSQAGQGSNQPQHF
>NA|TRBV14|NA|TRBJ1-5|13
TGTGCCAGCAGCCAGTCGCATGATCAGCCCCAGCATTTT
CASSQSHDQPQHF
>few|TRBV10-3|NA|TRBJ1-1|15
TGTGCCATCAGTGCAAGGGACACCGTGAACACTGAAGCTTTCTTT
CAISARDTVNTEAFF
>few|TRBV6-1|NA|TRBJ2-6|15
TGTGCCAGCAGTGGGACCTTCTCTGGGGCCAACGTCCTGACTTTC
CASSGTFSGANVLTF
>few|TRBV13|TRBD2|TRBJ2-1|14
TGTGCCAGCAGCCCGCGGGGGGCCTACAATGAGCAGTTCTTC
CASSPRGAYNEQFF